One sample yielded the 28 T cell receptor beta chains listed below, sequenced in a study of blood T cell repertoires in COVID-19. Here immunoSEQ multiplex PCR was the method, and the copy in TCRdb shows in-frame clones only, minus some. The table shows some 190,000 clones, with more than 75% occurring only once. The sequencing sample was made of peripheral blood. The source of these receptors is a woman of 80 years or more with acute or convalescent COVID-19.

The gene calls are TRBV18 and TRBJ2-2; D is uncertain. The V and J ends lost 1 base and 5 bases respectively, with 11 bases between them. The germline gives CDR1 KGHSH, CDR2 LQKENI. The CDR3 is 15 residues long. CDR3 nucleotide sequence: TGTGCCAGCTCACCACGGCCGGCGAGGACCGGGGAGCTGTTTTTT. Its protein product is CASSPRPARTGELFF. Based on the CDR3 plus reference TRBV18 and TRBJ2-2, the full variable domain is NAGVMQNPRHLVRRRGQEARLRCSPMKGHSHVYWYRQLPEEGLKFMVYLQKENIIDESGMPKERFSAEFPKEGPSILRIQQVVRGDSAAYFCASSPRPARTGELFFGEGSRLTVL.

The CDR3 sequence: CASSLSDPGGYTF. CDR3 sequence (DNA): TGTGCCAGCAGTTTGTCGGACCCAGGGGGCTACACCTTC. The chain recombines TRBV28 with TRBJ1-2, with a tentative D call TRBD1 (5 bases). V lost 3 bases to trimming and J lost 8 bases, with 13 bases between them. Germline assignment: CDR1 MDHEN and CDR2 SYDVKM. This CDR3 spans 13 amino acids.

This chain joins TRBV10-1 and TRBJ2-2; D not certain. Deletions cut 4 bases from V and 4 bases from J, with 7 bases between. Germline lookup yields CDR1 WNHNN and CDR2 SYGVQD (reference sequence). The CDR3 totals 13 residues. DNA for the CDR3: TGCGCCAGCAGTGCGCGATTCACCGGGGAGCTGTTTTTT. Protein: CASSARFTGELFF.

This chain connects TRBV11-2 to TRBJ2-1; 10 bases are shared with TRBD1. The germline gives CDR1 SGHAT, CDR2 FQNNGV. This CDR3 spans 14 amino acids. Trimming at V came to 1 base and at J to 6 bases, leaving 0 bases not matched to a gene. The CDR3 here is CASSLGTGGNEQFF. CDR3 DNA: TGTGCCAGCAGCTTAGGGACAGGGGGCAATGAGCAGTTCTTC. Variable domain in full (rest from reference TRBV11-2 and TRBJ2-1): EAGVAQSPRYKIIEKRQSVAFWCNPISGHATLYWYQQILGQGPKLLIQFQNNGVVDDSQLPKDRFSAERLKGVDSTLKIQPAKLEDSAVYLCASSLGTGGNEQFFGPGTRLTVL.

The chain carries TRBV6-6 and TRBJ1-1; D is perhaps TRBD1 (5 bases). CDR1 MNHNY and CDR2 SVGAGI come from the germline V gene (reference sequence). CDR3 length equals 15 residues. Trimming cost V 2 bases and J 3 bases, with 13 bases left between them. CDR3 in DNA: TGTGCCAGCAGTTACCTGCACACAGGTGACACTGAAGCTTTCTTT. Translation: CASSYLHTGDTEAFF.

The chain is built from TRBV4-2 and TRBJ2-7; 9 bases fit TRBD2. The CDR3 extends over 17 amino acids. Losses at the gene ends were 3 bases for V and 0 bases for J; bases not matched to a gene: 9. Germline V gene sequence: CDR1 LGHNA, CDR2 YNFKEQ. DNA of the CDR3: TGTGCCAGCAGCCAGACAGATTTAGCGGGGGACTCCTACGAGCAGTACTTC. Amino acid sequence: CASSQTDLAGDSYEQYF.

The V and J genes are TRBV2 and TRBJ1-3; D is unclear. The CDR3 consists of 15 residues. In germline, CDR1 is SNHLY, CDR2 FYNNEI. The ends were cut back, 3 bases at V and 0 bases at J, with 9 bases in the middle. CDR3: CASSDPRLSGNTIYF. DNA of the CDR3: TGTGCCAGCAGTGACCCCAGGCTCTCTGGAAACACCATATATTTT.

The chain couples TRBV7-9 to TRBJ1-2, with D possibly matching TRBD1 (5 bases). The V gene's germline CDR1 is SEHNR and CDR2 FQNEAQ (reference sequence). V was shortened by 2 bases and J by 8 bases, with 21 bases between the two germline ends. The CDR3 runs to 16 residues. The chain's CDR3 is CASSLTGGRSGRGYTF. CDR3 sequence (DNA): TGTGCCAGCAGCTTAACCGGGGGAAGGTCTGGAAGAGGCTACACCTTC.

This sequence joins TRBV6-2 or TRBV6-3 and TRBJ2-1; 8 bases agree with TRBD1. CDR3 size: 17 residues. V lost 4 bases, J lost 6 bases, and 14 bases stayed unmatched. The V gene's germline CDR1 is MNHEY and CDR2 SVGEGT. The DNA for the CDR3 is TGTGCCAGCAGTTCCTACAGACAGGGGATTAAGGGCAATGAGCAGTTCTTC. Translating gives CASSSYRQGIKGNEQFF.

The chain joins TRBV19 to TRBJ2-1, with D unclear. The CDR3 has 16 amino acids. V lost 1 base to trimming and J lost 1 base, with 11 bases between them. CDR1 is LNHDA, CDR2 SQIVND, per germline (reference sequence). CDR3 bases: TGTGCCAGTAGTATAGTCCCAGATATATCCTACAATGAGCAGTTCTTC. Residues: CASSIVPDISYNEQFF.

The CDR3 protein is CASSQTRSVGREWSTEAFF. CDR3 in DNA: TGCGCCAGCAGCCAAACCCGGTCCGTGGGCAGGGAATGGAGCACTGAAGCTTTCTTT. J is TRBJ1-1 and V is TRBV4-3, with D maybe TRBD1 (5 bases). Deletions cut 2 bases from V and 4 bases from J, with 26 bases between. Germline loops: CDR1 LGHNA, CDR2 YSLEER. The CDR3 is made up of 19 amino acids.

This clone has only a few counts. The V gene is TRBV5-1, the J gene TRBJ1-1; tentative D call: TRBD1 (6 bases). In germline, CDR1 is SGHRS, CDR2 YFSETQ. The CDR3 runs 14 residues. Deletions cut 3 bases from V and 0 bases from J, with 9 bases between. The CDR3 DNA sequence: TGCGCCAGCAGCTGGACAGTAATGAACACTGAAGCTTTCTTT. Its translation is CASSWTVMNTEAFF.

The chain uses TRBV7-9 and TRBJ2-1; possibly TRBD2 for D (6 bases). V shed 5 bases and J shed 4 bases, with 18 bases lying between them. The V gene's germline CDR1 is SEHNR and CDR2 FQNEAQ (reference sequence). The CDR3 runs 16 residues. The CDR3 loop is CASSPRSGPLYNEQFF. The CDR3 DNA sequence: TGTGCCAGCAGCCCCCGTAGCGGTCCTCTTTACAATGAGCAGTTCTTC.

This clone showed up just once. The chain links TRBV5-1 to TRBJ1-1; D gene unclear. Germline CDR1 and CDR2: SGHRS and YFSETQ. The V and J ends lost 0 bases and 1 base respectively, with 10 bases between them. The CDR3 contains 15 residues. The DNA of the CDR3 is TGCGCCAGCAGCTTGGCCAACAGCCCGAACACTGAAGCTTTCTTT. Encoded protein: CASSLANSPNTEAFF.

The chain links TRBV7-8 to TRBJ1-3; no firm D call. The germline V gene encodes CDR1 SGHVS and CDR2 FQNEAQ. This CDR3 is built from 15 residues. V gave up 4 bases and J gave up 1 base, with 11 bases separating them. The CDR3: CASSSQPVSGNTIYF. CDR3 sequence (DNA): TGTGCCAGCAGCTCCCAACCAGTGTCTGGAAACACCATATATTTT.

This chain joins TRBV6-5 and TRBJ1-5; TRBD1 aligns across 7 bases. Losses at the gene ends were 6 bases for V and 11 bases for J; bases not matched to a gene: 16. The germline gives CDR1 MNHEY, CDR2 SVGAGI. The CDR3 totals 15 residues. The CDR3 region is CASRGRQGLNWSQHF. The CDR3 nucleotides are TGTGCCAGCAGGGGGCGACAGGGACTTAATTGGTCCCAGCATTTT.

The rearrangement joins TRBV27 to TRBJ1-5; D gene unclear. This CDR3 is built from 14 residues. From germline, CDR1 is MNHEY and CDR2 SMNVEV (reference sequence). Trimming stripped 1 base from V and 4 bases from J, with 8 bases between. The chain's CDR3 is CASSLYSPNQPQHF. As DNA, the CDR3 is TGTGCCAGCAGTTTATACAGTCCGAATCAGCCCCAGCATTTT.

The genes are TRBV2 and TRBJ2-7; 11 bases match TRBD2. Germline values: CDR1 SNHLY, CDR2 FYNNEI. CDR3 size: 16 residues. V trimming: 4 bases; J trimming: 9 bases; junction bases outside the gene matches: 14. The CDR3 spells CASSAKPSGRIPRQYF. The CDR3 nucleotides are TGTGCCAGCAGTGCCAAACCTAGCGGGAGGATTCCTAGGCAGTACTTC.

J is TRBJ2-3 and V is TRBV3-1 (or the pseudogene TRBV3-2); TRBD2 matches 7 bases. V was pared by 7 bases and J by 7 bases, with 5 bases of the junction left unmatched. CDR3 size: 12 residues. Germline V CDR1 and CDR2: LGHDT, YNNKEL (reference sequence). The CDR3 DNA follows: TGTGCCAGCACAACGGGGGGAAATACGCAGTATTTT. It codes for CASTTGGNTQYF.

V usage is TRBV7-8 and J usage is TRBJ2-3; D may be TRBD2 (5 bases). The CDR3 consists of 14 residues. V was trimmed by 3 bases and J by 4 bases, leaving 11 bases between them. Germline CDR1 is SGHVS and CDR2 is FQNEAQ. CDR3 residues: CASSLREWADTQYF. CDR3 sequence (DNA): TGTGCCAGCAGCTTGAGGGAATGGGCAGATACGCAGTATTTT.

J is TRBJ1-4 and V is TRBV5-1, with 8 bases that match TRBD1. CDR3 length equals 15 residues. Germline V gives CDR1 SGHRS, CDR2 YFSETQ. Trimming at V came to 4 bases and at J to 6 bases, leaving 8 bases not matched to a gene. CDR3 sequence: CASSASTGEYEKLFF. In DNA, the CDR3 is TGCGCCAGCAGCGCCTCGACAGGGGAGTATGAAAAACTGTTTTTT. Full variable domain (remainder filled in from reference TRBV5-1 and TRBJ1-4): KAGVTQTPRYLIKTRGQQVTLSCSPISGHRSVSWYQQTPGQGLQFLFEYFSETQRNKGNFPGRFSGRQFSNSRSEMNVSTLELGDSALYLCASSASTGEYEKLFFGSGTQLSVL.

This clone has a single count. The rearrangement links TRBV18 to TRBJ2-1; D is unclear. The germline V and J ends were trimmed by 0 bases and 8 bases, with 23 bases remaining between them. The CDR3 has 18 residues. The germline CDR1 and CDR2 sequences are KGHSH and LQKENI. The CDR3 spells CASSPPKPSSLPEDEQFF. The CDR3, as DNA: TGTGCCAGCTCACCACCGAAGCCTAGTTCTCTTCCCGAAGATGAGCAGTTCTTC.

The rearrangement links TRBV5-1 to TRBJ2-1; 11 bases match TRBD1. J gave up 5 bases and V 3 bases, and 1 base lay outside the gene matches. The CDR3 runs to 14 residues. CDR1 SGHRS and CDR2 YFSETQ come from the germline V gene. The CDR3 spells CASSSGQGDNEQFF. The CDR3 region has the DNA TGCGCCAGCAGCTCGGGACAGGGGGACAATGAGCAGTTCTTC.

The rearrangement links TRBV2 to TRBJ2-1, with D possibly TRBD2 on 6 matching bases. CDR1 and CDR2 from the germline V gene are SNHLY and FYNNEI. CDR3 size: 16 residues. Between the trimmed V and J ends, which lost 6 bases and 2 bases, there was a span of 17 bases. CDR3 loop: CASSHRVEGAYNEQFF. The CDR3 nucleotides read TGTGCCAGCAGCCATCGGGTGGAGGGAGCCTACAATGAGCAGTTCTTC.

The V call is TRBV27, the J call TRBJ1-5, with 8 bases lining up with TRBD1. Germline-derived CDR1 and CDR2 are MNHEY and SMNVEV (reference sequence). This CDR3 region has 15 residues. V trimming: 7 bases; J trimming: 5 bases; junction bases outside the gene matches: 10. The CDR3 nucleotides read TGTGCCAGCAAGAGACAGGGGAATCGGGATCAGCCCCAGCATTTT. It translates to CASKRQGNRDQPQHF.

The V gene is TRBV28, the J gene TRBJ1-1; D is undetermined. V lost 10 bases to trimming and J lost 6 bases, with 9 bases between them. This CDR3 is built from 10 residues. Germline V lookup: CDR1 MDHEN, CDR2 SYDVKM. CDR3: CATQFAEAFF. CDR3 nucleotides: TGTGCCACACAGTTCGCTGAAGCTTTCTTT.

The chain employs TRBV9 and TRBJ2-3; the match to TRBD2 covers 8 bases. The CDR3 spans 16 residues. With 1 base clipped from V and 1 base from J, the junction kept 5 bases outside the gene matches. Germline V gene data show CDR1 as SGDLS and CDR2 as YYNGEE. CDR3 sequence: CASSVREGLGTDTQYF. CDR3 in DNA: TGTGCCAGCAGCGTACGGGAGGGCCTTGGCACAGATACGCAGTATTTT.

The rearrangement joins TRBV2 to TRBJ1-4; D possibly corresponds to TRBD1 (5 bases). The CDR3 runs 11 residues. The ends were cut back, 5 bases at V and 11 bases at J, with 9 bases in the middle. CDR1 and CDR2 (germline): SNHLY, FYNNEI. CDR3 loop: CASSLRGKLFF. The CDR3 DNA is TGTGCCAGCAGTCTCCGGGGGAAACTGTTTTTT. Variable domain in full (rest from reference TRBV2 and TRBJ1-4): EPEVTQTPSHQVTQMGQEVILRCVPISNHLYFYWYRQILGQKVEFLVSFYNNEISEKSEIFDDQFSVERPDGSNFTLKIRSTKLEDSAMYFCASSLRGKLFFGSGTQLSVL.